The clone carrying this TCR beta chain has more than one count but fewer than ten. No antigen is known for it. Germline V lookup: CDR1 SQVTM, CDR2 ANQGSEA. CDR3 size: 11 residues. The J segment lost 8 bases and the V segment lost 4 bases, leaving 2 bases of the junction unmatched. This record comes from a study of CD8+ T cells in alopecia areata. Study in general: For the treated group, dosing was oral tofacitinib at 5 to 10 mg twice daily. Study-level results: Mice gave a clearer picture of TCR sharing than patients did, possibly for HLA-related reasons.

Extraction and reverse transcription of RNA yielded cDNA as the sequencing template. Profiling relied on immunoSEQ multiplex PCR, and the TCRdb table lists in-frame clones only, not all of them. Here the sample spans 150,000 to 200,000 clones, 50% to 60% being singletons. The starting material was CD4+ T cells sorted from blood, obtained at week 0. The J gene is TRBJ1-2, the V gene TRBV29-1; the match to TRBD1 covers 9 bases. This clonotype was obtained from a human donor with alopecia areata. CDR3 sequence: CSVGTGEGYTF. Written as DNA, the CDR3 is TGCAGCGTTGGGACAGGGGAAGGCTACACCTTC.